This is a list of T cell receptor beta chains from one sample in a study of identifying expanded T cells in peripheral blood. The data were produced by immunoSEQ multiplex PCR, yet TCRdb's version contains in-frame clones alone and is incomplete. There are some 70,000 clones in the sample; roughly 90% occur only once, and 2.5% to 3.5% lies in the top ten. Sequences were obtained from blood. The origin of the receptors is a person aged 18-70 years in good health. Each CDR3 is given with its conserved first and last residue. The order of the fields is V gene, J gene, D gene, clone size, CDR3 protein, CDR3 DNA. The D gene is left open where the match is weak. The listing skips clone size in some rows; elsewhere it reads once, few, many or a size class.

v_call: TRBV7-2; j_call: TRBJ2-7; d_call: -; clone_size: -; cdr3_aa: CASSPWGTYYEQYF; cdr3_nt: TGTGCCAGCAGCCCCTGGGGGACTTACTACGAGCAGTACTTC
v_call: TRBV5-4; j_call: TRBJ1-6; d_call: TRBD1; clone_size: -; cdr3_aa: CASSQRQGGSYNSPLHF; cdr3_nt: TGTGCCAGCAGCCAAAGACAGGGCGGTTCATATAATTCACCCCTCCACTTT
v_call: TRBV2; j_call: TRBJ1-2; d_call: -; clone_size: few; cdr3_aa: CASSHRLSNYGYTF; cdr3_nt: TGTGCCAGCAGTCACAGACTCTCTAACTATGGCTACACCTTC
v_call: TRBV7-9; j_call: TRBJ2-1; d_call: TRBD2; clone_size: once; cdr3_aa: CASSLVRLAGGSYNEQFF; cdr3_nt: TGTGCCAGCAGCTTAGTCCGCCTAGCGGGAGGGTCCTACAATGAGCAGTTCTTC
v_call: TRBV9; j_call: TRBJ1-3; d_call: TRBD1; clone_size: -; cdr3_aa: CASSVGPGGGNTIYF; cdr3_nt: TGTGCCAGCAGCGTAGGTCCAGGGGGCGGAAACACCATATATTTT
v_call: TRBV28; j_call: TRBJ1-2; d_call: -; clone_size: few; cdr3_aa: CASRQRGYTF; cdr3_nt: TGTGCCAGCAGACAGCGGGGCTACACCTTC
v_call: TRBV5-6; j_call: TRBJ2-3; d_call: -; clone_size: -; cdr3_aa: CASSLYQRGAQYF; cdr3_nt: TGTGCCAGCAGCTTGTACCAGAGGGGAGCGCAGTATTTT
v_call: TRBV5-1; j_call: TRBJ2-2; d_call: TRBD2; clone_size: -; cdr3_aa: CASSFPLAGATITGELFF; cdr3_nt: TGCGCCAGCAGCTTCCCGCTAGCGGGGGCGACTATCACCGGGGAGCTGTTTTTT
v_call: TRBV5-1; j_call: TRBJ1-1; d_call: -; clone_size: -; cdr3_aa: CASSLAGGQTEAFF; cdr3_nt: TGCGCCAGCAGCTTGGCCGGGGGGCAAACTGAAGCTTTCTTT
v_call: TRBV19; j_call: TRBJ2-4; d_call: TRBD1; clone_size: -; cdr3_aa: CASSTPGTENIQYF; cdr3_nt: TGTGCCAGTAGTACCCCCGGGACAGAAAACATTCAGTACTTC
v_call: TRBV28; j_call: TRBJ1-3; d_call: -; clone_size: -; cdr3_aa: CASSRSMMGNTIYF; cdr3_nt: TGTGCCAGCAGTCGCTCGATGATGGGAAACACCATATATTTT
v_call: TRBV11-3; j_call: TRBJ2-3; d_call: -; clone_size: once; cdr3_aa: CASSRGDTQYF; cdr3_nt: TGTGCCAGCAGCCGAGGAGATACGCAGTATTTT
v_call: TRBV30; j_call: TRBJ1-1; d_call: -; clone_size: few; cdr3_aa: CAWSMGTGRTEAFF; cdr3_nt: TGTGCCTGGAGTATGGGTACAGGAAGGACTGAAGCTTTCTTT
v_call: TRBV9; j_call: TRBJ2-1; d_call: TRBD2; clone_size: -; cdr3_aa: CASSPTGTRDEQFF; cdr3_nt: TGTGCCAGCAGCCCAACCGGGACTAGAGACGAGCAGTTCTTC
v_call: TRBV10-3; j_call: TRBJ2-3; d_call: TRBD2; clone_size: -; cdr3_aa: CAIRPSGGDTDTQYF; cdr3_nt: TGTGCCATCAGACCCTCTGGGGGGGACACAGATACGCAGTATTTT
v_call: TRBV7-6; j_call: TRBJ2-1; d_call: TRBD1; clone_size: -; cdr3_aa: CASSPLRQGAGKSYNEQFF; cdr3_nt: TGTGCCAGCAGCCCACTCCGACAGGGGGCGGGCAAATCCTACAATGAGCAGTTCTTC
v_call: TRBV7-9; j_call: TRBJ2-2; d_call: -; clone_size: -; cdr3_aa: CASSLGSRTGELFF; cdr3_nt: TGTGCCAGCAGCTTAGGAAGTCGAACCGGGGAGCTGTTTTTT
v_call: TRBV7-9; j_call: TRBJ2-5; d_call: TRBD1; clone_size: -; cdr3_aa: CASSFGTGGGSETQYF; cdr3_nt: TGTGCCAGCAGCTTCGGGACAGGTGGGGGTTCGGAGACCCAGTACTTC
v_call: TRBV6-5; j_call: TRBJ2-3; d_call: TRBD2; clone_size: -; cdr3_aa: CASRPQSSGGHTQYF; cdr3_nt: TGTGCCAGCAGGCCACAATCTAGCGGGGGACATACGCAGTATTTT
v_call: TRBV29-1; j_call: TRBJ2-2; d_call: -; clone_size: -; cdr3_aa: CSVAGVGTGELFF; cdr3_nt: TGCAGCGTTGCGGGGGTGGGCACCGGGGAGCTGTTTTTT
v_call: TRBV4-3; j_call: TRBJ2-1; d_call: TRBD1; clone_size: -; cdr3_aa: CASSQGGPRTGRSDRDNEQFF; cdr3_nt: TGCGCCAGCAGCCAAGGAGGGCCCAGGACAGGGCGCTCAGACAGGGACAATGAGCAGTTCTTC
v_call: TRBV7-2; j_call: TRBJ1-4; d_call: -; clone_size: -; cdr3_aa: CASSLTEGKLFF; cdr3_nt: TGTGCCAGCAGCTTAACTGAGGGAAAACTGTTTTTT
v_call: TRBV9; j_call: TRBJ1-2; d_call: -; clone_size: -; cdr3_aa: CASSVFPFGEDGYTF; cdr3_nt: TGTGCCAGCAGCGTATTCCCCTTTGGCGAGGATGGCTACACCTTC
v_call: TRBV2; j_call: TRBJ2-7; d_call: -; clone_size: -; cdr3_aa: CASSTYEQYF; cdr3_nt: TGTGCCAGCAGTACATACGAGCAGTACTTC
v_call: TRBV28; j_call: TRBJ2-7; d_call: -; clone_size: -; cdr3_aa: CATTLAQRGGYYEQYF; cdr3_nt: TGTGCCACCACCCTTGCGCAGAGGGGGGGATACTACGAGCAGTACTTC
v_call: TRBV25-1; j_call: TRBJ2-7; d_call: -; clone_size: -; cdr3_aa: CASSSDRDTLYEQYF; cdr3_nt: TGTGCCAGCAGTTCAGACCGGGACACCTTATACGAGCAGTACTTC
v_call: TRBV4-3; j_call: TRBJ2-7; d_call: -; clone_size: -; cdr3_aa: CASSQDRSSYEQYF; cdr3_nt: TGCGCCAGCAGCCAAGACCGAAGCTCCTACGAGCAGTACTTC
v_call: TRBV7-2; j_call: TRBJ2-1; d_call: -; clone_size: once; cdr3_aa: CASSLQSGGPPYNEQFF; cdr3_nt: TGTGCCAGCAGCTTACAGTCGGGGGGCCCTCCCTACAATGAGCAGTTCTTC
v_call: TRBV5-4; j_call: TRBJ1-2; d_call: -; clone_size: -; cdr3_aa: CASSSDLTGSNYGYTF; cdr3_nt: TGTGCCAGCAGCTCAGACCTTACAGGGTCCAACTATGGCTACACCTTC